This entry lists 27 T cell receptor beta chains sequenced from one sample in a study of T cell repertoires in cytomegalovirus infection. TCRdb reprocessed the reads with MiXCR, giving one entry per CDR3 protein. The table has about 220,000 distinct CDR3 sequences, less than 50% seen once. These receptors have no known antigen. Sequencing used CD8+ T cells from cultured PBMCs, obtained from culture after CMV antigen stimulation. Source of these receptors: a human donor in good health (CMV status not recorded). Some clones in this sample may be carry-over from other donors' samples.

The chain uses TRBV28 and TRBJ2-7; D ambiguous. V lost 3 bases and J lost 2, with 14 bases in between. The CDR3 length is 15 residues. In germline, CDR1 is MDHEN, CDR2 SYDVKM. The CDR3 DNA reads as TGTGCCAGCAGTTTTAGGGTCAGGTTTCCCTACGAGCAGTACTTC. Translating it yields CASSFRVRFPYEQYF.

With respect to this clonotype: A junction end diverges from the germline sequence, so it may reflect a read error. The chain links TRBV5-6 to TRBJ2-7; no firm D call. The CDR3 is 18 residues long. Per germline, CDR1 SGHDT and CDR2 YYEEEE. The chain's CDR3 is CASGFQLAGLGIAYEQYF. The CDR3 DNA reads TGTGCCAGCGGCTTCCAGTTGGCTGGGTTAGGAATTGCCTACGAGCAGTACTTC.

This clonotype was seen more than once but under ten times. Since a much larger clone is just one base distant, this may be a read error. The V call is TRBV3-1, the J call TRBJ2-2; D may correspond to TRBD1 or TRBD2 (5 bases each). The CDR3 sequence is 13 residues long. Trimming removed 0 bases at V and 6 bases at J, with 5 bases between. Germline V gene sequence: CDR1 LGHDT, CDR2 YNNKEL (reference sequence). CDR3 DNA sequence: TGTGCCAGCAGCCAAGAGGGGGCCGGGGAGCTGTTTTTT. Translation gives CASSQEGAGELFF.

The chain links TRBV4-1 to TRBJ1-1; D unclear. CDR3 size: 14 residues. V lost 0 bases and J 1 base, leaving 6 bases between the germline ends. CDR1 is MGHRA, CDR2 YSYEKL, per germline. Here the CDR3 reads CASSQEAGNTEAFF. Here the CDR3 DNA reads TGCGCCAGCAGCCAAGAAGCGGGGAACACTGAAGCTTTCTTT.

Only a few counts were recorded for this clonotype. The chain is built from TRBV28 and TRBJ2-7, with 7 bases that match TRBD1. There are 14 residues in the CDR3. In germline, CDR1 is MDHEN, CDR2 SYDVKM. V shed 4 bases and J 5 bases; nucleotides not matched to a gene: 8. The CDR3 loop reads CASSSDRTSHEQYF. The CDR3 DNA reads as TGTGCCAGCAGTTCGGACAGGACCAGCCACGAGCAGTACTTC.

V usage is TRBV20-1 and J usage is TRBJ2-1, with 7 positions matching TRBD2. The CDR3 extends over 17 amino acids. Germline loops: CDR1 DFQATT, CDR2 SNEGSKA (reference sequence). Trimming removed 0 bases from V and 5 bases from J; junction bases left unmatched: 13. CDR3 coding DNA: TGCAGTGCTAGAGAAGGGGACTACAAATTCAGAGACAATGAGCAGTTCTTC. Translating gives CSAREGDYKFRDNEQFF.

The genes are TRBV7-9 and TRBJ1-1; weak D call: TRBD1 (5 bases). This CDR3 comprises 14 residues. Germline assignment: CDR1 SEHNR and CDR2 FQNEAQ (reference sequence). Trimming took off 5 bases at V and 2 bases at J, with 12 bases between the two ends. CDR3 loop: CASSPRDSNTEAFF. The CDR3 DNA follows: TGTGCCAGCAGCCCTCGGGACTCCAACACTGAAGCTTTCTTT. Full variable domain (rest looked up from reference TRBV7-9 and TRBJ1-1): DTGVSQNPRHKITKRGQNVTFRCDPISEHNRLYWYRQTLGQGPEFLTYFQNEAQLEKSRLLSDRFSAERPKGSFSTLEIQRTEQGDSAMYLCASSPRDSNTEAFFGQGTRLTVV.

This clonotype occurred a few times. CDR3 sequence reads: CASSPQGGGDEQFF. As DNA, the CDR3 is TGTGCCAGCAGTCCCCAGGGGGGGGGCGATGAGCAGTTCTTC. The chain has TRBV12-3 or TRBV12-4 and TRBJ2-1; D possibly matches TRBD1 or TRBD2 (7 bases each). V lost 5 bases to trimming and J lost 8 bases, with 16 bases between them. The CDR3 loop spans 14 amino acids.

This chain links TRBV6-5 with TRBJ1-2; weak D call: TRBD1 (6 bases). This CDR3 is 14 amino acids long. CDR1 and CDR2 from the germline V gene are MNHEY and SVGAGI. Trimming stripped 10 bases from V and 5 bases from J, with 20 bases between. CDR3 DNA: TGTGCCACGTCTTACAGGGACGGGAAATATGGCTACACCTTC. It is translated as CATSYRDGKYGYTF.

This clonotype was seen a few times. The chain couples TRBV5-1 to TRBJ2-5, with D perhaps TRBD1 or TRBD2 (5 bases each). The V end lost 4 bases, the J end lost 0 bases, and 10 bases lay between the germline ends. This CDR3 contains 14 residues. CDR1 is SGHRS, CDR2 YFSETQ, per germline. CDR3 bases: TGCGCCAGCAGCCCCGGGACGGACCAAGAGACCCAGTACTTC. It encodes CASSPGTDQETQYF.

This clonotype was picked up one time. This chain connects TRBV7-9 to TRBJ1-3, with unresolved D. Germline CDR1 is SEHNR and CDR2 is FQNEAQ (reference sequence). The CDR3 contains 17 residues. V was clipped by 4 bases and J by 0 bases, with 16 bases between them. The CDR3 loop reads CASSSYIASGSGNTIYF. The CDR3 DNA reads TGTGCCAGCAGCTCTTATATCGCCAGCGGCTCTGGAAACACCATATATTTT.

The V gene is TRBV7-4, the J gene TRBJ2-2; D ambiguous. The ends were cut back, 8 bases at V and 7 bases at J, with 11 bases in the middle. Per germline, CDR1 SGHVT and CDR2 SQSDAQ. This CDR3 has 12 amino acids. CDR3 nucleotide sequence: TGTGCCAGCCTTTCTGGTGGCGGGGAGCTGTTTTTT. Translation gives CASLSGGGELFF.

The chain carries TRBV27 and TRBJ1-2, with D perhaps TRBD1 (5 bases). V lost 5 bases, J lost 7 bases, and 14 bases lay in between. Germline CDR1 and CDR2: MNHEY and SMNVEV (reference sequence). The CDR3 contains 13 residues. In DNA, the CDR3 is TGTGCCAGCAGTCTGGGACCAGCCTCTGGCTACACCTTC. Its translation: CASSLGPASGYTF.

This sequence joins TRBV7-3 and TRBJ2-1; D not certain. In germline, CDR1 is SGHTA, CDR2 FQGTGA. The CDR3 is 15 residues long. V was clipped by 5 bases and J by 0 bases, with 11 bases between them. Written as DNA, the CDR3 is TGTGCCAGCAGCCCCGCGTCGAGCTCCTACAATGAGCAGTTCTTC. Its translation is CASSPASSSYNEQFF.

The chain links TRBV27 to TRBJ2-7; 10 bases agree with TRBD2. CDR3 length equals 15 residues. J gave up 0 bases and V 5 bases, and 4 bases lay outside the gene matches. The germline V gene has CDR1 MNHEY and CDR2 SMNVEV (reference sequence). The CDR3 sequence: CASSPVAGGSYEQYF. The CDR3 nucleotides read TGTGCCAGCAGTCCTGTAGCGGGAGGCTCCTACGAGCAGTACTTC.

A remark on this clonotype: Since a much larger clone is just one base distant, this may be a read error. This CDR3 fails to terminate in the conserved phenylalanine or tryptophan, so it likely reflects a read error. The genes are TRBV27 and TRBJ2-1; the match to TRBD2 covers 8 bases. This CDR3 spans 16 amino acids. Germline CDR1 and CDR2: MNHEY and SMNVEV (reference sequence). Losses at the gene ends were 10 bases for V and 5 bases for J; bases not matched to a gene: 16. The CDR3 DNA is TGTGCCACCTCCCCAGAGAGGATAGCGGGAAACAATGAGCAGTTCTTA. This codes for CATSPERIAGNNEQFL.

This clonotype was observed at least ten times. The chain carries TRBV7-2 and TRBJ2-3; D is perhaps TRBD1 (6 bases). Trimming pared 3 bases from V and 8 bases from J, leaving 21 bases between. Germline CDR1 reads SGHTA; CDR2 reads FQGNSA. The CDR3 has 16 residues. The CDR3 region has the DNA TGTGCCAGCAGCTTGAGGCCGACAGGCCTTGAGGGTACGCAGTATTTT. Its translation: CASSLRPTGLEGTQYF.

The rearrangement links TRBV6-5 to TRBJ2-3, with 11 bases fitting TRBD1. There are 13 residues in the CDR3. Germline V gene lookup returns CDR1 MNHEY and CDR2 SVGAGI. J gave up 4 bases and V 11 bases, and 5 bases lay outside the gene matches. CDR3 sequence reads: CAPEGQGADTQYF. CDR3 nucleotides: TGTGCCCCCGAGGGACAGGGGGCAGATACGCAGTATTTT.

CDR3 residues: CASSFYPSGGRSTDTQYF. CDR3 DNA sequence: TGTGCCAGCAGCTTTTATCCTAGCGGGGGCCGGAGCACAGATACGCAGTATTTT. The chain couples TRBV7-6 to TRBJ2-3, with TRBD2 identical over 10 bases. V was pared by 3 bases and J by 0 bases, with 9 bases of the junction left unmatched. The germline V gene encodes CDR1 SGHVS and CDR2 FNYEAQ. The CDR3 length is 18 residues.

The V call is TRBV7-4, the J call TRBJ2-7; no clear D. The CDR3 totals 13 residues. Per the germline V gene, CDR1 is SGHVT and CDR2 is SQSDAQ. V gave up 5 bases and J gave up 3 bases, with 11 bases separating them. CDR3 residues: CASSAALDYEQYF. The CDR3 DNA sequence: TGTGCCAGCAGCGCGGCCCTGGACTACGAGCAGTACTTC.

This chain links TRBV5-1 with TRBJ2-7; 10 positions match TRBD2. The CDR3 has 18 residues. Losses at the gene ends were 1 base for V and 3 bases for J; bases not matched to a gene: 13. Per germline, CDR1 SGHRS and CDR2 YFSETQ. CDR3 DNA sequence: TGCGCCAGCAGCTTGTCTTCTAGCGGGAGACAGTCCTTCTACGAGCAGTACTTC. As protein: CASSLSSSGRQSFYEQYF.

This rearrangement joins TRBV7-4 to TRBJ1-2; no clear D. V lost 2 bases to trimming and J lost 6 bases, with 13 bases between them. Germline CDR1 and CDR2: SGHVT and SQSDAQ. The CDR3 covers 14 residues. In nucleotides, the CDR3 is TGTGCCAGCAGCTTAAGGCAGGAGTCTGATGGCTACACCTTC. It specifies CASSLRQESDGYTF.

There are a few counts of this clonotype. The chain uses TRBV4-1 and TRBJ2-5; the match to TRBD2 covers 13 bases. CDR3 length: 17 residues. V shed 1 base and J 3 bases; nucleotides not matched to a gene: 5. CDR1 and CDR2 from the germline V gene are MGHRA and YSYEKL. The CDR3 is CASSQVRLAGGKETQYF. CDR3 sequence (DNA): TGCGCCAGCAGCCAAGTCCGACTAGCGGGAGGCAAAGAGACCCAGTACTTC.

The CDR3 loop is CASSLSVGSGGYYEQYF. CDR3 DNA sequence: TGTGCCAGCAGTTTATCTGTGGGGTCGGGGGGATACTACGAGCAGTACTTC. V usage is TRBV27 and J usage is TRBJ2-7; 7 bases are a match to TRBD2. V shed 0 bases, J shed 3 bases, and the junction held 11 bases outside the gene matches. CDR1 is MNHEY and CDR2 is SMNVEV in the germline V gene (reference sequence). CDR3 size: 17 residues.

Many counts were recorded for this clonotype. The DNA for the CDR3 is TGTGCCAGCAGCATGACTAACCCCAACTACAATGAGCAGTTCTTC. This sequence encodes CASSMTNPNYNEQFF. V usage is TRBV7-8 and J usage is TRBJ2-1; D may be TRBD2 (5 bases). CDR3 length equals 15 residues. Germline lookup yields CDR1 SGHVS and CDR2 FQNEAQ. The V end was cut by 5 bases, the J end by 3 bases, with 14 bases between.

J is TRBJ2-7 and V is TRBV7-2, with a tentative D call TRBD2 (6 bases). The CDR3 consists of 12 residues. Germline assignment: CDR1 SGHTA and CDR2 FQGNSA. Trimming removed 7 bases from V and 1 base from J, with 8 bases in between. CDR3 coding DNA: TGTGCCAGCACGACTAGTTCCTACGAGCAGTACTTC. Translating gives CASTTSSYEQYF.

This clonotype turned up a few times. V gene TRBV28 combines with J gene TRBJ2-1; tentatively, D is TRBD2 (6 bases). This CDR3 has 14 residues. V lost 6 bases to trimming and J lost 3 bases, with 12 bases between them. CDR1 and CDR2 from the germline V gene are MDHEN and SYDVKM. The CDR3 sequence is CASRLGLRYNEQFF. Written as DNA, the CDR3 is TGTGCCAGCAGGCTGGGACTTCGCTACAATGAGCAGTTCTTC.